This is a list of T cell receptor beta chains from one sample in a study of blood T cell repertoires in COVID-19. TCRdb's copy holds only in-frame clones and misses some; the assay was immunoSEQ multiplex PCR. The sample lists nearly 300,000 clones, approximately 88% occurring once. The sequencing sample was made of peripheral blood. The receptors stem from a woman in her twenties or thirties who had recovered from COVID-19. CDR3s include the opening cysteine and the closing phenylalanine or tryptophan. Fields, in order: CDR3 protein, CDR3 DNA, clone size, V gene, D gene, J gene. D genes are given only for firm matches. The size of a clone is reported for some rows only, either as once, few or many, or as a class for expanded clones.

CDR3aa: CASSMRGALYNEQFF
CDR3nt: TGTGCCAGTAGTATGCGGGGGGCCCTTTACAATGAGCAGTTCTTC
abundance: .
v_gene: TRBV19
d_gene: TRBD2
j_gene: TRBJ2-1

CDR3aa: CASSQTGTGTEAFF
CDR3nt: TGTGCCAGCAGTCAAACAGGGACAGGGACTGAAGCTTTCTTT
abundance: once
v_gene: TRBV25-1
d_gene: TRBD1
j_gene: TRBJ1-1

CDR3aa: CASKVQGTSGNTIYF
CDR3nt: TGTGCCAGTAAGGTGCAGGGGACCTCTGGAAACACCATATATTTT
abundance: .
v_gene: TRBV19
d_gene: .
j_gene: TRBJ1-3

CDR3aa: CASTPGNSPLHF
CDR3nt: TGTGCCAGCACACCAGGGAATTCACCCCTCCACTTT
abundance: few
v_gene: TRBV12-3/TRBV12-4
d_gene: .
j_gene: TRBJ1-6

CDR3aa: CASREGRELFF
CDR3nt: TGTGCCAGCAGAGAGGGCAGGGAGCTGTTTTTT
abundance: .
v_gene: TRBV27
d_gene: .
j_gene: TRBJ2-2

CDR3aa: CASSLLGPETQYF
CDR3nt: TGTGCCAGCAGCTTATTGGGGCCAGAGACCCAGTACTTC
abundance: .
v_gene: TRBV7-9
d_gene: .
j_gene: TRBJ2-5

CDR3aa: CASTMSSYNSPLHF
CDR3nt: TGTGCCAGCACCATGAGCTCCTATAATTCACCCCTCCACTTT
abundance: .
v_gene: TRBV28
d_gene: .
j_gene: TRBJ1-6

CDR3aa: CASGEGLNTEAFF
CDR3nt: TGCGCCAGCGGGGAGGGGCTGAACACTGAAGCTTTCTTT
abundance: .
v_gene: TRBV5-1
d_gene: .
j_gene: TRBJ1-1

CDR3aa: CASSVGHAWAQDTQYF
CDR3nt: TGTGCCAGCAGTGTGGGGCACGCCTGGGCTCAAGATACGCAGTATTTT
abundance: once
v_gene: TRBV6-1
d_gene: .
j_gene: TRBJ2-3

CDR3aa: CASADRGPGEQYF
CDR3nt: TGTGCCAGCGCGGACAGGGGTCCGGGCGAGCAGTACTTC
abundance: .
v_gene: TRBV27
d_gene: TRBD1
j_gene: TRBJ2-7

CDR3aa: CASSATANTEAFF
CDR3nt: TGTGCCAGCAGTGCGACAGCCAACACTGAAGCTTTCTTT
abundance: .
v_gene: TRBV12-3/TRBV12-4
d_gene: .
j_gene: TRBJ1-1

CDR3aa: CASSPPSSQETQYF
CDR3nt: TGTGCCAGCTCACCACCCTCCAGCCAAGAGACCCAGTACTTC
abundance: .
v_gene: TRBV18
d_gene: .
j_gene: TRBJ2-5

CDR3aa: CASRAGESVVITEAFF
CDR3nt: TGTGCCAGTCGAGCAGGGGAAAGCGTTGTAATAACTGAAGCTTTCTTT
abundance: .
v_gene: TRBV19
d_gene: .
j_gene: TRBJ1-1

CDR3aa: CASSDRTSGGTYNEQFF
CDR3nt: TGTGCCAGCAGCGACAGGACTAGCGGGGGAACCTACAATGAGCAGTTCTTC
abundance: .
v_gene: TRBV5-6
d_gene: TRBD2
j_gene: TRBJ2-1

CDR3aa: CASSLVGQGRDQPQHF
CDR3nt: TGTGCCAGCAGCTTAGTGGGACAGGGGCGGGATCAGCCCCAGCATTTT
abundance: .
v_gene: TRBV7-2
d_gene: TRBD1
j_gene: TRBJ1-5

CDR3aa: CAISGTGSGFYEQYF
CDR3nt: TGTGCCATCAGCGGAACAGGGTCTGGATTTTACGAGCAGTACTTC
abundance: .
v_gene: TRBV10-3
d_gene: .
j_gene: TRBJ2-7